This entry is about one T cell receptor beta chain. Its specific antigen is unknown. No clone much larger than this one lies a single base away; base qualities are absent. Expansion of CD8+CD57+ cells had been shown by flow cytometry in the patients chosen for sequencing. Severe acquired aplastic anemia was diagnosed in all patients according to International Study of Aplastic Anemia and Agranulocytosis and Camitta criteria. At the time blood was sampled, none of the patients had received any therapy. The study deep-sequenced TCR repertoires of sorted CD4+ and CD8+ blood T cells from severe aplastic anemia patients and healthy subjects. Patients were enrolled under clinicaltrials.gov protocols 00001620, 01623167, 00001397, 00071045, 00081523 and 00961064 in the USA. Ficoll-Paque density gradient centrifugation was used to isolate peripheral blood mononuclear cells. CD4+ and CD8+ T cells were sorted by FACS or magnetic beads before DNA extraction.

These data originate in a study of CD8+CD57+ T cells in acquired aplastic anemia (dated by TCRdb to the late 2010s). Broadly, across the study: DNA extracted from sorted CD4+ and CD8+ cells had a mean of roughly 3.4 ug, with a range of about 0.18 to 27.4 ug. CD8+CD57+ expansion was defined as frequency above the mean frequency observed in healthy subjects.

Broad study findings and their caveats: Around 30 CD8+ CDR3 sequences were shared between patients and controls but appeared highly expressed in patients and within their immunodominant clones. No significant difference in CD8+ Simpson's diversity was found between patients and healthy controls (P=0.060).

Genomic DNA was used as template for profiling of TCR beta VDJ combinations and CDR3 sequences. An Illumina HiSeq 2000 was the platform used for TCR repertoire sequencing. On the authors' methods: Repertoires were assessed using TRBV/TRBJ rearrangement plots, CDR3 size and DJ length profiles, and Simpson's diversity index. Whichever DNA sequence was most abundant in the deep sequencing data was defined as the immunodominant clone. CDR3 amino acid sequences were screened for sharing across subjects and were compared with published repertoires and the VDJdb database. In-frame beta chains were kept once TCRdb had trimmed the public reads at Q25 with fastp and called clones with MiXCR. Duplicate CDR3 protein sequences are folded into a single record with the most common DNA and genes. In this record, the V and J calls reflect TCRdb's handling and not the investigators' own analysis. The sample includes 200,000 to 250,000 distinct CDR3 sequences, with roughly 50% observed a single time. 15% to 20% of the sample belongs to the ten largest clones.

CDR1 and CDR2 are drawn from the germline V gene (reference sequence): SEHNR, FQNEAQ. The CDR3, from cysteine to phenylalanine, totals 15 residues. The entry retains the CDR3 DNA only, 45 bases that are in frame from base 1. V ends up 2 bases short and J 3 bases short, with an unmatched junction base count of 7. The chain links TRBV7-9 with TRBJ2-7; 7 bases in the middle match TRBD2. The source material was sorted CD4+, CD8+, or CD8+CD57+ T cells (not recorded which) from PBMCs. This TCR derives from a human donor with aplastic anemia. CDR3 reads: CASSLSVSSGYEQYF. The sequenced DNA: TGTGCCAGCAGCTTATCTGTCTCTAGCGGCTACGAGCAGTACTTC.